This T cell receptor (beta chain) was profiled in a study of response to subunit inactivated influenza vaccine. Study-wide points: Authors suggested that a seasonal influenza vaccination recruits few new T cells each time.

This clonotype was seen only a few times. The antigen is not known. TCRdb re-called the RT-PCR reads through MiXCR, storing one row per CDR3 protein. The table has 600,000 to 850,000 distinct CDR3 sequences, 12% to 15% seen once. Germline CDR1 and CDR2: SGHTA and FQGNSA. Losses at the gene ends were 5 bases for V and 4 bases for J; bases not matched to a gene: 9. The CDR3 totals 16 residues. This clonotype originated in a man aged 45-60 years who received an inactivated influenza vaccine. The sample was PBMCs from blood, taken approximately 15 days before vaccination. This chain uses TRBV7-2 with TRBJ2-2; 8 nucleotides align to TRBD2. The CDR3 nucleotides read TGTGCCAGCAGCGGTGGGCGGGGGGCTCCCACCGGGGAGCTGTTTTTT. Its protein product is CASSGGRGAPTGELFF. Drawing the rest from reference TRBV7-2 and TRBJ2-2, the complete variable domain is GAGVSQSPSNKVTEKGKDVELRCDPISGHTALYWYRQSLGQGLEFLIYFQGNSAPDKSGLPSDRFSAERTGGSVSTLTIQRTQQEDSAVYLCASSGGRGAPTGELFFGEGSRLTVL.